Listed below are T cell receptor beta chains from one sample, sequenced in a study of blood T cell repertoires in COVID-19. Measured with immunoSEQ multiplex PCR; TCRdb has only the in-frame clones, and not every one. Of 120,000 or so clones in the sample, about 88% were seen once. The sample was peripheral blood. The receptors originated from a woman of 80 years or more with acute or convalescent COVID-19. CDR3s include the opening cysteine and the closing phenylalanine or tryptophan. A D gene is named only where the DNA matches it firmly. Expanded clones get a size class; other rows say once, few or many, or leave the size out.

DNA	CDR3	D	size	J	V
TGTGCCAGCAGAGGGGGCTGGGGCTACACCTTC	CASRGGWGYTF	TRBD1	-	TRBJ1-2	TRBV6-5
TGCGCCAGCAGTCCCGAACGGACAATGGAAAACATTCAGTACTTC	CASSPERTMENIQYF	-	-	TRBJ2-4	TRBV4-1
TGTGCCAGCAGCCAAAGTCAACAGTCTAAAAACATTCAGTACTTC	CASSQSQQSKNIQYF	-	-	TRBJ2-4	TRBV4-2
TGTGCCAGCAGCCCGAGGGACAGGGAAAGGGACGAGCAGTACTTC	CASSPRDRERDEQYF	TRBD1	-	TRBJ2-7	TRBV7-2
TGCGCCAGCAGCGTACAGGGAGATCAGAACTATGGCTACACCTTC	CASSVQGDQNYGYTF	-	-	TRBJ1-2	TRBV5-1
TGTGCCAGCAGCTTTGTTTGGCGGGGAGGCACTGAAGCTTTCTTT	CASSFVWRGGTEAFF	-	once	TRBJ1-1	TRBV5-4
TGCGCCAGCAGCCACGGAATCCAGGGGATCAATGAGCAGTTCTTC	CASSHGIQGINEQFF	-	few	TRBJ2-1	TRBV4-1
TGCGCCAGCAGCTTGGCCCCGACAGGTGACAATTCACCCCTCCACTTT	CASSLAPTGDNSPLHF	-	-	TRBJ1-6	TRBV5-1
TGTGCCAGCAGCGTCGCAGGGCGGCAGGATACGCAGTATTTT	CASSVAGRQDTQYF	-	-	TRBJ2-3	TRBV9
TGTGCCAGTGGCCCTAGCGGGAGAGAGACCCAGTACTTC	CASGPSGRETQYF	TRBD2	-	TRBJ2-5	TRBV19
TGCAGCGTTGGGGCACAGGGTGGGGGTAGCAATCAGCCCCAGCATTTT	CSVGAQGGGSNQPQHF	-	-	TRBJ1-5	TRBV29-1
TGTGCCAGCATAAGCGGGAGTGGAACAGATACGCAGTATTTT	CASISGSGTDTQYF	TRBD2	-	TRBJ2-3	TRBV18
TGTGCCAGTTATGCGGAGACAGGGGGCTACCAGCCCCAGCATTTT	CASYAETGGYQPQHF	TRBD1	-	TRBJ1-5	TRBV19
TGTGCCAGCAGTGCTCAGGGGGCCAATCAGCCCCAGCATTTT	CASSAQGANQPQHF	TRBD1	-	TRBJ1-5	TRBV2
TGTGCCAGTAGTATAAGACTGGGCAGGGGATCCTACGAGCAGTACTTC	CASSIRLGRGSYEQYF	-	once	TRBJ2-7	TRBV19
TGTGCCAGCAGTTCGGACAGGGGGATTCACGAGCAGTACTTC	CASSSDRGIHEQYF	TRBD1	-	TRBJ2-7	TRBV28
TGTGCCAGCAGTCAGGACAGAACCTCTAGCAATCAGCCCCAGCATTTT	CASSQDRTSSNQPQHF	-	-	TRBJ1-5	TRBV6-2/TRBV6-3
TGTGCCAGCAGCCCTAACTCCTACGAGCAGTACTTC	CASSPNSYEQYF	-	-	TRBJ2-7	TRBV3-1/TRBV3-2
TGTGCCAGTAGGGCAATTGGGACAGGGGGCAATCAGCCCCAGCATTTT	CASRAIGTGGNQPQHF	TRBD1	-	TRBJ1-5	TRBV19
TGTGCCAGCAGGAGGACAGGGGAGAACACTGAAGCTTTCTTT	CASRRTGENTEAFF	TRBD1	-	TRBJ1-1	TRBV6-4
TGTGCCAGCAGATATAGGACAGGGCCGTACGAGACCCAGTACTTC	CASRYRTGPYETQYF	TRBD1	-	TRBJ2-5	TRBV7-2
TGCGCCAGCAGCTCCTCCCGGGGAGGGACCGAGCAGTACTTC	CASSSSRGGTEQYF	TRBD2	-	TRBJ2-7	TRBV5-1
TGTGCCAGCAGTGCAACCCGCCGACAGGGGGCTGGAAACACCATATATTTT	CASSATRRQGAGNTIYF	TRBD1	-	TRBJ1-3	TRBV2
TGTGCCAGTAGCTTTTCCGGGACAGGGCTCCCGGACACCGGGGAGCTGTTTTTT	CASSFSGTGLPDTGELFF	TRBD1	-	TRBJ2-2	TRBV19
TGTGCCAGCAGTGAGAGGGAGGGCCTCAACAATGAGCAGTTCTTC	CASSEREGLNNEQFF	TRBD2	once	TRBJ2-1	TRBV6-6
TGTGCCAGCTCACCCAGCGGGAGGCGAGGAGAGCAGTACTTC	CASSPSGRRGEQYF	TRBD2	-	TRBJ2-7	TRBV18
TGTGCCAGCAGCTTAGTCCCAGGCCTCTCCTACAATGAGCAGTTCTTC	CASSLVPGLSYNEQFF	-	-	TRBJ2-1	TRBV7-3
TGTGCCAGCAGCTTAAGGGGGAATCAGCCCCAGCATTTT	CASSLRGNQPQHF	-	-	TRBJ1-5	TRBV7-6
TGTTTCACCCGACAGGGGGCATTGGTTGGGGAGCTGTTTTTT	CFTRQGALVGELFF	TRBD1	-	TRBJ2-2	TRBV6-5
TGTGCCAGCAGGCCTGGGGGACTAGCGGAAGAGACCCAGTACTTC	CASRPGGLAEETQYF	TRBD2	-	TRBJ2-5	TRBV6-5
TGTGCCAGCTCACCACTTCAGGGAACCTCTGGGGCCAACGTCCTGACTTTC	CASSPLQGTSGANVLTF	-	-	TRBJ2-6	TRBV18